The source of this TCR beta chain is a study of T-cell memory formation after mild COVID-19. Study outcomes and limitations: Researchers found some responding clones in pre-infection memory, a sign that cross-reactive memory joined. CM and EM subsets held most contracting CD4+ clones; EMRA held CD8+ ones.

TCRdb fed the 5' RACE reads into MiXCR, producing one record per CDR3 protein. The profile shows roughly 600,000 distinct CDR3 sequences, more than 15% of them singletons. This clonotype was detected once. Its antigen is still unknown. Germline V lookup: CDR1 MDHEN, CDR2 SYDVKM. V was trimmed by 2 bases and J by 5 bases, leaving 13 bases between them. This CDR3 contains 14 residues. The sequence was collected from an adult woman who had mild COVID-19 (a few samples of this study predate the infection). Cell type and time point are not known. The sequenced material came from PBMCs or a T cell subset sorted from them (not recorded which). The V gene is TRBV28, the J gene TRBJ2-7; D is uncertain. The CDR3 here is CASSLRVYNHEQYF. As DNA, the CDR3 is TGTGCCAGCAGTTTAAGGGTTTATAACCACGAGCAGTACTTC.